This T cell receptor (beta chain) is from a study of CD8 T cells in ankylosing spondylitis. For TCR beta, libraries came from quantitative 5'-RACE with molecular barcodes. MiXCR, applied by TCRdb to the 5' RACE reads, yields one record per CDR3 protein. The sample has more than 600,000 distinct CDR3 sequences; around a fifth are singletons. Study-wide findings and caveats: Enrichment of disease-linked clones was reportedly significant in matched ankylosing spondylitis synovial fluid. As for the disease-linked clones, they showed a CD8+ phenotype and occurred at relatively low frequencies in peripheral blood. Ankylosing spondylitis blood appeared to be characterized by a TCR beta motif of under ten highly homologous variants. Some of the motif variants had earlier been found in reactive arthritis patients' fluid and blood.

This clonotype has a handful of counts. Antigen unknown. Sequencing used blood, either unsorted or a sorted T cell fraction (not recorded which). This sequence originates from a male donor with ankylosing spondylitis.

The CDR3 region has the DNA TGTGCCAGCAGTCAGGGTTTTGGAGCTAACTATGGCTACACCTTC. The encoded protein is CASSQGFGANYGYTF. V is TRBV2 and J is TRBJ1-2, with D maybe TRBD1 (5 bases). The CDR3 extends over 15 amino acids. The germline CDR1 and CDR2 sequences are SNHLY and FYNNEI. V gave up 5 bases and J gave up 0 bases, with 13 bases separating them.